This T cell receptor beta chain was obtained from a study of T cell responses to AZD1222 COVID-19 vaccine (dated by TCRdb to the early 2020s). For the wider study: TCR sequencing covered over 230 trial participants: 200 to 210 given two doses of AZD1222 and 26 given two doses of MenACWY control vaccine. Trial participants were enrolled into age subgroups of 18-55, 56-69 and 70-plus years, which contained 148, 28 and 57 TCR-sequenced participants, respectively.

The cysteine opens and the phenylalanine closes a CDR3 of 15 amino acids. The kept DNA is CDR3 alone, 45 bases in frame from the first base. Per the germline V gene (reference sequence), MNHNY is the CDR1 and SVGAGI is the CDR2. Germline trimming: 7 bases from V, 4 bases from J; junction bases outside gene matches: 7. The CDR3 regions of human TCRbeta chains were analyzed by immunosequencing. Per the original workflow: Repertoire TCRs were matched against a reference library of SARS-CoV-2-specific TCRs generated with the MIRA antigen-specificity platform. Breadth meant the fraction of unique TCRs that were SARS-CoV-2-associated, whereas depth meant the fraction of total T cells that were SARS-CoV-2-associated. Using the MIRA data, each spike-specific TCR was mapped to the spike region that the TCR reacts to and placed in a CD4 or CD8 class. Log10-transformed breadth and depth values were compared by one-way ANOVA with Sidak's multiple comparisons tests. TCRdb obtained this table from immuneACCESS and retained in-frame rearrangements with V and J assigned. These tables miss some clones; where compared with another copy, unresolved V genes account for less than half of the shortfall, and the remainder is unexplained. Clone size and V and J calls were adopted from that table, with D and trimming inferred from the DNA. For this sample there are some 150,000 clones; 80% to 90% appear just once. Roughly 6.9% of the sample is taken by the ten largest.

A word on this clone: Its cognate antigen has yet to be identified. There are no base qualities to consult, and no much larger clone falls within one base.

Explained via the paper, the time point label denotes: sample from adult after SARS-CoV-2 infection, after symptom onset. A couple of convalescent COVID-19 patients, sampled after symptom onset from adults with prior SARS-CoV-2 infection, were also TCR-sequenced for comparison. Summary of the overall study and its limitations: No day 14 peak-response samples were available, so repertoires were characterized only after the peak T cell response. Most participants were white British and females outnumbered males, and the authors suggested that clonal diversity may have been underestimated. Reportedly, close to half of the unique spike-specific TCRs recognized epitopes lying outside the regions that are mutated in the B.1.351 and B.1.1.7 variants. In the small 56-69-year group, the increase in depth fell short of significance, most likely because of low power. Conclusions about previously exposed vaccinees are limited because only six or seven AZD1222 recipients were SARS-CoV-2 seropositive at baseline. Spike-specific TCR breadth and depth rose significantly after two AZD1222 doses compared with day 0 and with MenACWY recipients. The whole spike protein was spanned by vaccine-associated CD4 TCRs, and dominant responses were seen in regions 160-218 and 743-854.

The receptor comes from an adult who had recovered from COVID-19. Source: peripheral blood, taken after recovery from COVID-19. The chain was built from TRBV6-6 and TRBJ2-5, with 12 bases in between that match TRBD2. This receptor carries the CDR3 CASTPAGLAGETQYF. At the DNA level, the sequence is TGTGCCAGCACTCCGGCGGGACTAGCGGGAGAGACCCAGTACTTC.